This is a list of T cell receptor beta chains from one sample in a study of T cell responses to AZD1222 COVID-19 vaccine. Generated by immunoSEQ multiplex PCR, the TCRdb table keeps only in-frame clones and is missing some. The sample has around 130,000 clones, roughly nine tenths seen once. The sequences come from peripheral blood, collected 28 days after the second AZD1222 dose. The origin of the receptors is an adult who received the AZD1222 COVID-19 vaccine. CDR3s include the opening cysteine and the closing phenylalanine or tryptophan. A D gene is named only where the DNA matches it firmly. Size tells how often a clone was seen (once, few, many) or the class of an expanded clone, and some rows leave it out.

cdr3_aa,cdr3_nt,clone_size,v_call,j_call,d_call
CASSSKSGRYNEQFF,TGTGCCAGCAGCTCCAAATCGGGACGATACAATGAGCAGTTCTTC,NA,TRBV11-3,TRBJ2-1,NA
CASSHSGTGGSNYGYTF,TGCGCCAGCAGCCATTCCGGGACAGGGGGGTCGAACTATGGCTACACCTTC,NA,TRBV5-1,TRBJ1-2,TRBD1
CASSFGGQGGEKLFF,TGTGCCAGCAGTTTTGGAGGGCAGGGTGGCGAAAAACTGTTTTTT,NA,TRBV27,TRBJ1-4,NA
CASSLVWGTGSGHTQYF,TGTGCCAGCAGCTTGGTGTGGGGGACAGGGTCTGGGCATACGCAGTATTTT,NA,TRBV5-8,TRBJ2-3,TRBD1
CASSLIQGRRTEAFF,TGTGCCAGCAGCTTAATACAGGGGAGGCGCACTGAAGCTTTCTTT,NA,TRBV7-9,TRBJ1-1,TRBD1
CASSFSAEGRVGTQYF,TGTGCCAGCAGCTTTTCGGCGGAGGGAAGGGTGGGGACCCAGTACTTC,few,TRBV5-4,TRBJ2-5,NA
CASSFSVLGEGAFF,TGTGCCAGCAGCTTCTCTGTTCTGGGGGAAGGAGCTTTCTTT,NA,TRBV5-5,TRBJ1-1,NA
CASSSSANTGELFF,TGTGCCAGCAGTTCCAGCGCGAACACCGGGGAGCTGTTTTTT,NA,TRBV27,TRBJ2-2,NA
CASSQAQDSFAYEQYF,TGCGCCAGCAGCCAAGCCCAGGACAGTTTTGCCTACGAGCAGTACTTC,NA,TRBV4-3,TRBJ2-7,NA
CASSLDFAVSYNEQFF,TGTGCCAGCAGCTTAGATTTTGCAGTCTCCTACAATGAGCAGTTCTTC,NA,TRBV7-8,TRBJ2-1,NA
CASSAPPGGLQETQYF,TGTGCCAGCAGTGCCCCTCCGGGGGGCCTCCAAGAGACCCAGTACTTC,NA,TRBV6-2/TRBV6-3,TRBJ2-5,NA
CASSQDKGPYEQYF,TGCGCCAGCAGCCAAGACAAGGGGCCCTACGAGCAGTACTTC,NA,TRBV4-3,TRBJ2-7,NA
CASSQVMDTLRGYTF,TGCGCCAGCAGCCAAGTTATGGACACCCTACGAGGCTACACCTTC,NA,TRBV4-1,TRBJ1-2,NA
CASSVQVGTTYEQYF,TGTGCCAGTAGTGTGCAGGTGGGAACAACCTACGAGCAGTACTTC,NA,TRBV19,TRBJ2-7,NA
CATSSSGGVRYEQYF,NA,NA,TRBV24-1,TRBJ2-7,NA
CASSLGTAQTQYF,TGTGCCAGCAGCTTGGGGACTGCACAGACCCAGTACTTC,NA,TRBV5-8,TRBJ2-5,NA
CASTKTKGRSGAFTEAFF,TGTGCCAGCACCAAAACAAAAGGGAGGTCGGGGGCGTTCACTGAAGCTTTCTTT,NA,TRBV3-1/TRBV3-2,TRBJ1-1,NA
CASSSTWGGVEAFF,TGTGCCAGCAGCTCGACTTGGGGCGGGGTAGAAGCTTTCTTT,NA,TRBV7-9,TRBJ1-1,NA
CASSPEGSANYGYTF,TGTGCCAGTAGTCCCGAGGGGTCGGCTAACTATGGCTACACCTTC,NA,TRBV19,TRBJ1-2,NA
CASSATGGGNQPQHF,TGCGCCAGCAGCGCGACAGGGGGCGGCAATCAGCCCCAGCATTTT,NA,TRBV5-1,TRBJ1-5,TRBD1
CASSGTGGGYTF,TGTGCCAGCAGTGGGACAGGGGGTGGCTACACCTTC,NA,TRBV2,TRBJ1-2,TRBD1
CASSLNGVGYTF,TGTGCCAGCAGCTTAAATGGGGTTGGCTACACCTTC,NA,TRBV5-4,TRBJ1-2,NA
CASSQETSSYNEQFF,TGTGCCAGCAGCCAAGAAACAAGCTCCTACAATGAGCAGTTCTTC,NA,TRBV4-2,TRBJ2-1,NA
CASTAGTEAFF,TGCGCCAGCACAGCCGGCACTGAAGCTTTCTTT,NA,TRBV5-1,TRBJ1-1,NA
CASRPLAEQYF,TGTGCCAGCAGGCCACTAGCCGAGCAGTACTTC,NA,TRBV6-5,TRBJ2-7,NA
CASMGDGGPATLHF,TGTGCCAGCATGGGGGACGGGGGCCCGGCCACCCTCCACTTT,NA,TRBV2,TRBJ1-6,NA
CASSSTRGSNEKLFF,TGTGCCAGTAGTAGCACCAGGGGGTCTAATGAAAAACTGTTTTTT,once,TRBV19,TRBJ1-4,TRBD1
CASSPVTSGSYEQYF,TGTGCCAGCAGTCCGGTGACTAGCGGATCCTACGAGCAGTACTTC,NA,TRBV28,TRBJ2-7,TRBD2
CASSDGRSYGNNYEQYF,TGTGCCAGCAGTGATGGGAGGTCCTACGGAAACAATTACGAGCAGTACTTC,NA,TRBV2,TRBJ2-7,NA
CASSMQINQPQHF,TGTGCCAGTAGTATGCAGATCAATCAGCCCCAGCATTTT,NA,TRBV19,TRBJ1-5,NA
CSVGRKGRGTGHDGYTF,TGCAGCGTGGGAAGGAAGGGTCGTGGGACAGGGCATGACGGCTACACCTTC,NA,TRBV29-1,TRBJ1-2,TRBD1
CAWTARSSNQPQHF,TGTGCCTGGACAGCCCGCTCGAGCAATCAGCCCCAGCATTTT,NA,TRBV30,TRBJ1-5,NA
CSGDVSGTRTQYF,TGCAGCGGTGACGTCTCAGGGACCAGGACCCAGTACTTC,NA,TRBV29-1,TRBJ2-5,NA
CASRAGYRAEAFF,TGTGCCAGCAGAGCAGGGTATCGAGCTGAAGCTTTCTTT,NA,TRBV7-9,TRBJ1-1,NA
CATRDGYGYTF,TGTGCCACCCGGGATGGGTATGGCTACACCTTC,NA,TRBV14,TRBJ1-2,NA
CASSPYNEQFF,TGTGCCAGCAGCCCCTACAATGAGCAGTTCTTC,NA,TRBV28,TRBJ2-1,NA
CASRGLAHEQYF,TGTGCCAGCAGAGGACTAGCCCACGAGCAGTACTTC,NA,TRBV6-5,TRBJ2-7,TRBD2
CASSTRSRLFF,TGTGCCAGTAGTACAAGGAGTAGGCTGTTTTTT,NA,TRBV19,TRBJ1-4,NA
CASSVGDGPGTEAFF,TGTGCCAGCAGCGTAGGTGACGGCCCTGGCACTGAAGCTTTCTTT,NA,TRBV9,TRBJ1-1,NA
CASSPGGPNTEAFF,TGTGCCAGCAGCCCAGGGGGCCCGAACACTGAAGCTTTCTTT,NA,TRBV5-4,TRBJ1-1,TRBD1
CASSLAGVITGELFF,TGTGCCAGCAGTCTAGCGGGAGTGATCACCGGGGAGCTGTTTTTT,NA,TRBV28,TRBJ2-2,TRBD2